This T cell receptor (beta chain) was sequenced in a study of prognosis after radiotherapy for stage I lung cancer. For the study at large: Median age was 74.5 years (roughly 50 to 95) among around 13 men and 6 women. Therapy given concurrently with stereotactic body radiotherapy reached no patient.

Trimming took 2 bases from V and 4 from J, leaving 13 bases between them. This CDR3 region has 14 residues. The germline V gene encodes CDR1 SGHRS and CDR2 YFSETQ. General study results and limits: Nobody established whether the expanded TCR clones were specific to the tumor.

There are many counts of this clonotype. The antigen is not known. TCR beta CDR3 was amplified from genomic DNA by two-round multiplex PCR. The first round of PCR was done with primers that matched each TRBV and TRBJ gene. PCR's second round employed universal primers. TCRdb passed the multiplex PCR reads through MiXCR, listing each CDR3 protein once. This sample has about 20,000 distinct CDR3 sequences, with around 40% found just once. The sequence was obtained from a donor over 45 with non-small cell lung cancer. This chain links TRBV5-1 with TRBJ2-7, with D perhaps TRBD1 (5 bases). The sequencing here drew on PBMCs, taken before or after stereotactic body radiation therapy (not recorded which). Written as DNA, the CDR3 is TGCGCCAGCAGCTTACAGGTTCCCCCTTACGAGCAGTACTTC. This gives the protein CASSLQVPPYEQYF.